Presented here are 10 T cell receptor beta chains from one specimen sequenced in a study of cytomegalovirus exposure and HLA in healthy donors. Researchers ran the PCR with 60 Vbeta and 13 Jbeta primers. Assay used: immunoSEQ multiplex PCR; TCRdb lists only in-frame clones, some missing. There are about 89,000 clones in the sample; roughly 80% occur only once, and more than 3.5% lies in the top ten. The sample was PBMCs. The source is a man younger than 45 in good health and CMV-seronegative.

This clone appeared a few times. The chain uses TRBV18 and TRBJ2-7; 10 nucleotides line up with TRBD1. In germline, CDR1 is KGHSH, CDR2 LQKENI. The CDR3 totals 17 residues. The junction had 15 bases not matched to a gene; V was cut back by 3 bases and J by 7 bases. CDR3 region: CASSPLNRDRGPEEQYF. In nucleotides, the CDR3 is TGTGCCAGCTCACCTTTGAACCGGGACAGGGGCCCCGAAGAGCAGTACTTC.

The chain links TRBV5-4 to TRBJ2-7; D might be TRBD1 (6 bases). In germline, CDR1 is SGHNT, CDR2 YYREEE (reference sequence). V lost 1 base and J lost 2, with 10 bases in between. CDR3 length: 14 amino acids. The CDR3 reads CASSLPGDPYEQYF. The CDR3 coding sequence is TGTGCCAGCAGCTTGCCAGGGGACCCCTACGAGCAGTACTTC. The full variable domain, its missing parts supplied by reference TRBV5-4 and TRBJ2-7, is ETGVTQSPTHLIKTRGQQVTLRCSSQSGHNTVSWYQQALGQGPQFIFQYYREEENGRGNFPPRFSGLQFPNYSSELNVNALELDDSALYLCASSLPGDPYEQYFGPGTRLTVT.

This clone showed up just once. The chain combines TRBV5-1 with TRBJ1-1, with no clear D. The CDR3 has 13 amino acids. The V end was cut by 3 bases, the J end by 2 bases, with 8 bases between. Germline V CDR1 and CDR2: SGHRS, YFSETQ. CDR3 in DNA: TGCGCCAGCAGCTCCACAGACAACACTGAAGCTTTCTTT. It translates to CASSSTDNTEAFF.

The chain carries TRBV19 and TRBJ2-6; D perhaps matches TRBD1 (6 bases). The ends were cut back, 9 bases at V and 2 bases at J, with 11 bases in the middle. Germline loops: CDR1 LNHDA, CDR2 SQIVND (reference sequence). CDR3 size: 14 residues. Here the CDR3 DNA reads TGTGCCAGCAACAGGGAGCCTGGGGCCAACGTCCTGACTTTC. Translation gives CASNREPGANVLTF.

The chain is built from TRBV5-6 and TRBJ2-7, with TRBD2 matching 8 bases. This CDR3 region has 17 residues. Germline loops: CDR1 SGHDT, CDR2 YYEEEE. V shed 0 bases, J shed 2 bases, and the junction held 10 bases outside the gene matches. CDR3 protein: CASSLVGEGAGAYEQYF. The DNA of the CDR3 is TGTGCCAGCAGCTTGGTGGGCGAGGGAGCGGGGGCCTACGAGCAGTACTTC.

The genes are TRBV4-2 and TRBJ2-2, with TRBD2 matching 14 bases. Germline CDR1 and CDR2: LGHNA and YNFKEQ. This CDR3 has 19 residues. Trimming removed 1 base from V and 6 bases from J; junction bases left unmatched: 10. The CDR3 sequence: CASSQAQGLAGVGAGELFF. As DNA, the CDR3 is TGTGCCAGCAGCCAAGCCCAGGGACTAGCGGGAGTCGGTGCCGGGGAGCTGTTTTTT.

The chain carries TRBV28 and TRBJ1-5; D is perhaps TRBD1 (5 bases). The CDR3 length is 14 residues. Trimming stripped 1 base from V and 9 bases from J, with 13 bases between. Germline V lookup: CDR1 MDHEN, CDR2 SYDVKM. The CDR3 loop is CASSLYGAARPQHF. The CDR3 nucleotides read TGTGCCAGCAGTTTATATGGGGCCGCACGGCCCCAGCATTTT.

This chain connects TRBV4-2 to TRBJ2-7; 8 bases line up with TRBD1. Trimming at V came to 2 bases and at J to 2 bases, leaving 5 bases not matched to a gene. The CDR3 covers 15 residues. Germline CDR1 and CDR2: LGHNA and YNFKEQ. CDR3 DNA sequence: TGTGCCAGCAGCCAACAAAGGACAGGGACCTACGAGCAGTACTTC. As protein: CASSQQRTGTYEQYF.

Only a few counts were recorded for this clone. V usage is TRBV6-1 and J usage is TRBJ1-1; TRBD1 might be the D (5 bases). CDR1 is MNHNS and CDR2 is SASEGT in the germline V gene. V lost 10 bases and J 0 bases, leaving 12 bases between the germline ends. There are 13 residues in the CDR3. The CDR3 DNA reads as TGTGCCACCAGGGTTCACTTGAACACTGAAGCTTTCTTT. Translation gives CATRVHLNTEAFF.

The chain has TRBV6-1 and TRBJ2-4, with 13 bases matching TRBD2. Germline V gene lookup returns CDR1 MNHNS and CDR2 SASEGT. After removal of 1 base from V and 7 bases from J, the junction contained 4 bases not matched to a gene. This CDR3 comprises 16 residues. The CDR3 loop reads CASSEGPLAGGNIQYF. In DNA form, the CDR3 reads TGTGCCAGCAGTGAAGGACCACTAGCGGGGGGGAACATTCAGTACTTC.